This is a list of T cell receptor beta chains from one sample in a study of tumor T cells in aggressive B-cell lymphoma. This table comes from immunoSEQ multiplex PCR, and its TCRdb copy is limited to in-frame clones, with some not included. There are 10,000 to 14,000 clones in the sample; about nine tenths occur only once, and over 2% lies in the top ten. Material for sequencing was tumor tissue. The receptors originated from an adult with diffuse large B cell lymphoma. Both conserved end residues are part of each CDR3. Each record gives: D gene, J gene, V gene, clone size, CDR3 length, CDR3 DNA, CDR3 protein. The D gene is left open where the match is weak. Clone size is not always given. Where it is, it says once, few, many or a class for expanded clones.

D gene: -; J gene: TRBJ2-1; V gene: TRBV29-1; clone size: -; CDR3 length: 11; CDR3 DNA: TGCGTGGGGGGCTCCTACAATGAGCAGTTCTTC; CDR3 protein: CVGGSYNEQFF
D gene: -; J gene: TRBJ2-1; V gene: TRBV10-1; clone size: -; CDR3 length: 16; CDR3 DNA: TGCGCCAGCAGTGAAGGGCAGGGGAAGGAGTACAATGAGCAGTTCTTC; CDR3 protein: CASSEGQGKEYNEQFF
D gene: TRBD2; J gene: TRBJ2-1; V gene: TRBV27; clone size: -; CDR3 length: 22; CDR3 DNA: TGTGCCAGCAGAGGACAGAAAGCTGGGACTAGCGGGAGGGCGGCTTCGGGTAATGAGCAGTTCTTC; CDR3 protein: CASRGQKAGTSGRAASGNEQFF
D gene: -; J gene: TRBJ2-5; V gene: TRBV19; clone size: -; CDR3 length: 13; CDR3 DNA: TGTGCCAGTAGATTGGCCAGGGAAGAGACCCAGTACTTC; CDR3 protein: CASRLAREETQYF
D gene: -; J gene: TRBJ1-2; V gene: TRBV29-1; clone size: -; CDR3 length: 10; CDR3 DNA: TGCAGCGTTGAAAGGGGTGGCTACACCTTC; CDR3 protein: CSVERGGYTF
D gene: TRBD1; J gene: TRBJ2-7; V gene: TRBV2; clone size: -; CDR3 length: 14; CDR3 DNA: TGTGCCAGCAGTGAACTGGGACAGGGGGACGAGCAGTACTTC; CDR3 protein: CASSELGQGDEQYF
D gene: -; J gene: TRBJ1-5; V gene: TRBV19; clone size: -; CDR3 length: 13; CDR3 DNA: TGTGCCAGTAGTGCAACAGGGTACCAGCCCCAGCATTTT; CDR3 protein: CASSATGYQPQHF
D gene: TRBD2; J gene: TRBJ2-7; V gene: TRBV5-6; clone size: -; CDR3 length: 15; CDR3 DNA: TGTGCCAGCAGCCCGGGGGGACTAGCGGCATACGAGCAGTACTTC; CDR3 protein: CASSPGGLAAYEQYF
D gene: -; J gene: TRBJ1-2; V gene: TRBV5-1; clone size: -; CDR3 length: 13; CDR3 DNA: TGCGCCAGCAGCTTGGGGACAGTGGATGGCTACACCTTC; CDR3 protein: CASSLGTVDGYTF
D gene: -; J gene: TRBJ2-2; V gene: TRBV18; clone size: -; CDR3 length: 12; CDR3 DNA: TGTGCCAGCTCATTGGAGACCGGGGAGCTGTTTTTT; CDR3 protein: CASSLETGELFF
D gene: TRBD1; J gene: TRBJ2-5; V gene: TRBV5-4; clone size: -; CDR3 length: 16; CDR3 DNA: TGTGCCAGCAGACCAGGACAGGGGGCGGGCCAAGAGACCCAGTACTTC; CDR3 protein: CASRPGQGAGQETQYF
D gene: TRBD1; J gene: TRBJ2-3; V gene: TRBV7-9; clone size: -; CDR3 length: 14; CDR3 DNA: TGTGCCAGCAGCGCACAGGGGAAAACAGATACGCAGTATTTT; CDR3 protein: CASSAQGKTDTQYF
D gene: -; J gene: TRBJ1-4; V gene: TRBV5-1; clone size: -; CDR3 length: 14; CDR3 DNA: TGCGCCAGCAGCTGGGAATCAGGGAATGAAAAACTGTTTTTT; CDR3 protein: CASSWESGNEKLFF
D gene: -; J gene: TRBJ2-2; V gene: TRBV27; clone size: -; CDR3 length: 15; CDR3 DNA: TGTGCCAGCAGTTACTCCAGCGGGAACACCGGGGAGCTGTTTTTT; CDR3 protein: CASSYSSGNTGELFF
D gene: TRBD2; J gene: TRBJ2-7; V gene: TRBV15; clone size: -; CDR3 length: 14; CDR3 DNA: TGTGCCACCAGCAGAGGGCTAGCGGATTACGAGCAGTACTTC; CDR3 protein: CATSRGLADYEQYF
D gene: -; J gene: TRBJ1-4; V gene: TRBV4-1; clone size: -; CDR3 length: 13; CDR3 DNA: TGCGCCAGCAGCCTAGCGGTGAACCAAGAACTGTTTTTT; CDR3 protein: CASSLAVNQELFF
D gene: -; J gene: TRBJ1-5; V gene: TRBV29-1; clone size: -; CDR3 length: 13; CDR3 DNA: TGCAGCGTTGAAACCGGGTATGGGCAGCCCCAGCATTTT; CDR3 protein: CSVETGYGQPQHF
D gene: -; J gene: TRBJ1-1; V gene: TRBV11-3; clone size: -; CDR3 length: 15; CDR3 DNA: TGTGCCAGCAGCCCGGGGGGGGCGGAGAACACTGAAGCTTTCTTT; CDR3 protein: CASSPGGAENTEAFF
D gene: TRBD2; J gene: TRBJ2-3; V gene: TRBV10-3; clone size: -; CDR3 length: 14; CDR3 DNA: TGTGCCATCAGTGGGACTAGCGGCACAGATACGCAGTATTTT; CDR3 protein: CAISGTSGTDTQYF
D gene: TRBD1; J gene: TRBJ1-5; V gene: TRBV5-6; clone size: -; CDR3 length: 15; CDR3 DNA: TGTGCCAGCAGCTCCGGGACAGGGACGGGGCAGCCCCAGCATTTT; CDR3 protein: CASSSGTGTGQPQHF
D gene: -; J gene: TRBJ2-2; V gene: TRBV18; clone size: -; CDR3 length: 16; CDR3 DNA: TGTGCCAGCTCACCACCCAACAGTGCGAACACCGGGGAGCTGTTTTTT; CDR3 protein: CASSPPNSANTGELFF
D gene: TRBD2; J gene: TRBJ2-7; V gene: TRBV28; clone size: -; CDR3 length: 16; CDR3 DNA: TGTGCCAGCAGGATACAGCGGGAGGGCCTTCCCTACGAGCAGTACTTC; CDR3 protein: CASRIQREGLPYEQYF
D gene: TRBD2; J gene: TRBJ2-7; V gene: TRBV28; clone size: -; CDR3 length: 14; CDR3 DNA: TGTGCCAGCAGTCCCGACATCGGGGGGTACGAGCAGTACTTC; CDR3 protein: CASSPDIGGYEQYF
D gene: TRBD1; J gene: TRBJ2-7; V gene: TRBV5-4; clone size: -; CDR3 length: 15; CDR3 DNA: TGTGCCAGCAGCAACCCGACAGGGGGCTCCTACGAGCAGTACTTC; CDR3 protein: CASSNPTGGSYEQYF
D gene: -; J gene: TRBJ2-7; V gene: TRBV10-3; clone size: -; CDR3 length: 11; CDR3 DNA: TGTGCCATACAGGGTAGCAGTGAGCAGTACTTC; CDR3 protein: CAIQGSSEQYF
D gene: -; J gene: TRBJ2-3; V gene: TRBV7-2; clone size: -; CDR3 length: 12; CDR3 DNA: TGTGCCAGCAGCTTAGCGAGGGATACGCAGTATTTT; CDR3 protein: CASSLARDTQYF
D gene: TRBD1; J gene: TRBJ2-7; V gene: TRBV28; clone size: -; CDR3 length: 14; CDR3 DNA: TGTGCCAGCAGGAGACAGGGGGCGTCCTACGAGCAGTACTTC; CDR3 protein: CASRRQGASYEQYF
D gene: TRBD1; J gene: TRBJ2-7; V gene: TRBV7-8; clone size: -; CDR3 length: 19; CDR3 DNA: TGTGCCAGCAGCTTTCTGGACAGGAGGCCGACAGCCGACTCCTACGAGCAGTACTTC; CDR3 protein: CASSFLDRRPTADSYEQYF
D gene: TRBD1; J gene: TRBJ2-7; V gene: TRBV6-1; clone size: -; CDR3 length: 14; CDR3 DNA: TGTGCCAGCAGTGGACAGGGGGCCTCCTATGAGCAGTACTTC; CDR3 protein: CASSGQGASYEQYF
D gene: -; J gene: TRBJ1-4; V gene: TRBV7-2; clone size: once; CDR3 length: 15; CDR3 DNA: TGTGCCAGCAGCTTAGCAGCCAGGCCAGCTGAAAAACTGTTTTTT; CDR3 protein: CASSLAARPAEKLFF
D gene: TRBD1; J gene: TRBJ2-1; V gene: TRBV28; clone size: -; CDR3 length: 17; CDR3 DNA: TGTGCCAGCCGAAACCGGGACAGGGCTGTACATCGGAATGAGCAGTTCTTC; CDR3 protein: CASRNRDRAVHRNEQFF
D gene: -; J gene: TRBJ1-2; V gene: TRBV4-2; clone size: -; CDR3 length: 14; CDR3 DNA: TGTGCCAGCAGCCCCACTAGTGACGTTCCCGGCTACACCTTC; CDR3 protein: CASSPTSDVPGYTF
D gene: TRBD2; J gene: TRBJ2-1; V gene: TRBV4-1; clone size: -; CDR3 length: 15; CDR3 DNA: TGCGCCAGCAGCCAGGGACTAGCGGGAATAAATGAGCAGTTCTTC; CDR3 protein: CASSQGLAGINEQFF
D gene: TRBD2; J gene: TRBJ2-7; V gene: TRBV11-2; clone size: -; CDR3 length: 14; CDR3 DNA: TGTGCCAGCAGCTTGGGACTAGCGGGAGACGAGCAGTACTTC; CDR3 protein: CASSLGLAGDEQYF
D gene: TRBD1; J gene: TRBJ2-2; V gene: TRBV4-2; clone size: -; CDR3 length: 16; CDR3 DNA: TGTGCCAGCCGACCCATGACAGGGGAGAACACCGGGGAGCTGTTTTTT; CDR3 protein: CASRPMTGENTGELFF
D gene: -; J gene: TRBJ2-7; V gene: TRBV6-1; clone size: -; CDR3 length: 15; CDR3 DNA: TGTGCCAGCCGGGTACTTAAGCGGACCACCTACGAGCAGTACTTC; CDR3 protein: CASRVLKRTTYEQYF
D gene: -; J gene: TRBJ2-1; V gene: TRBV11-3; clone size: -; CDR3 length: 14; CDR3 DNA: TGTGCCAGCAGCCGTCAGGGGAGTGTCGATGAGCAGTTCTTC; CDR3 protein: CASSRQGSVDEQFF
D gene: -; J gene: TRBJ2-7; V gene: TRBV5-1; clone size: -; CDR3 length: 16; CDR3 DNA: TGCGCCAGCAGCCCCGGGGTGGGGGCGGGCCGGTCAGAGCAGTACTTC; CDR3 protein: CASSPGVGAGRSEQYF
D gene: -; J gene: TRBJ2-3; V gene: TRBV4-1; clone size: -; CDR3 length: 15; CDR3 DNA: TGCGCCAGCAGCCAATCTCCCAGGAGGACAGATACGCAGTATTTT; CDR3 protein: CASSQSPRRTDTQYF
D gene: -; J gene: TRBJ1-1; V gene: TRBV6-1; clone size: -; CDR3 length: 12; CDR3 DNA: TGTGCCAGCAGTGTACCACAGGGTGAAGCTTTCTTT; CDR3 protein: CASSVPQGEAFF
D gene: -; J gene: TRBJ2-7; V gene: TRBV11-2; clone size: -; CDR3 length: 15; CDR3 DNA: TGTGCCAGCAGCTTAGTGAGCGCGACGTCCTACGAGCAGTACTTC; CDR3 protein: CASSLVSATSYEQYF
D gene: TRBD2; J gene: TRBJ2-7; V gene: TRBV18; clone size: -; CDR3 length: 13; CDR3 DNA: TGTGCCAGCTCACCAAGCGGGAGATACGAGCAGTACTTC; CDR3 protein: CASSPSGRYEQYF